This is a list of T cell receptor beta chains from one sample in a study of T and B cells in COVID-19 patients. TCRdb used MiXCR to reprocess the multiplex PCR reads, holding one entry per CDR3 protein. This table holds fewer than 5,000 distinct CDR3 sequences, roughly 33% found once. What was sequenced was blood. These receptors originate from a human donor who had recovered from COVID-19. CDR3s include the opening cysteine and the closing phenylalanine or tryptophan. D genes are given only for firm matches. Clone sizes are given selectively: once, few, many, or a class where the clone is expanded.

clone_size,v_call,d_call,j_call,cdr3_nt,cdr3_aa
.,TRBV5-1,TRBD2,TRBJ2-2,TGCGCCTCCAAACTAGCGATTTCGAACACCGGGGAGCTGTTTTTT,CASKLAISNTGELFF
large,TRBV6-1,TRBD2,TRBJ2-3,TGTGCCAGCAGTGAACTAGCGGGAGGGCCAGATACGCAGTATTTT,CASSELAGGPDTQYF
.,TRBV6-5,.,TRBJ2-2,TGTGCCAGCAGTTACTCGTTAGTAGCGAACACCGGGGAGCTGTTTTTT,CASSYSLVANTGELFF
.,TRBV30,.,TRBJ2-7,TGTGCCTGGAGTGTACGCCCAGGGTCGGGAAGATACGAGCAGTACTTC,CAWSVRPGSGRYEQYF
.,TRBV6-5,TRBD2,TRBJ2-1,TGTGCCAGCAGTTACTCACTAGCGGAGAACAATGAGCAGTTCTTC,CASSYSLAENNEQFF
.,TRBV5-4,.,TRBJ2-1,TGTGCCAGCAGCTTGGAACTAGCTTATGAGCAGTTCTTC,CASSLELAYEQFF
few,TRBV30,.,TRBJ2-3,TGTGCCTGGAGCGCCCCGACAGGGAGGATTACAGATACGCAGTATTTT,CAWSAPTGRITDTQYF
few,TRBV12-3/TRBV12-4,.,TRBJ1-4,TGTGCCAGCAGTTTAAGAGTCGCTAATGAAAAACTGTTTTTT,CASSLRVANEKLFF
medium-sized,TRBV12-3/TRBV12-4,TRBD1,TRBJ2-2,TGTGCCAGCAGTTTCCGGACAGGGGGCGGCGGGGAGCTGTTTTTT,CASSFRTGGGGELFF
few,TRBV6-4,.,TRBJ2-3,TGTGCCAGCAGTGAAGTTGGAGGGGGGGCCACAGATACGCAGTATTTT,CASSEVGGGATDTQYF
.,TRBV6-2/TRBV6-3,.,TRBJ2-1,TGTGCCAGCAGTTCCCCCCGACTATACAATGAGCAGTTCTTC,CASSSPRLYNEQFF
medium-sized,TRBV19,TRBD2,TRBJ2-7,TGTGCCAGTGGTTTGGGGGGGGTCCTCAACGAGCAGTACTTC,CASGLGGVLNEQYF
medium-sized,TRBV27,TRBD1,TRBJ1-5,TGTGCCAGCAGGCCCACAGGGGGCCGAAGGGTAAATCAGCCCCAGCATTTT,CASRPTGGRRVNQPQHF
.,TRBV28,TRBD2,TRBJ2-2,TGTGCCAGCAGAGCGGGAGGGACGGCCACCGGGGAGCTGTTTTTT,CASRAGGTATGELFF
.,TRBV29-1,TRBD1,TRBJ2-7,TGCAGCGTTGAGGGCGAGGGACAGGGAGCCTACGAGCAGTACTTC,CSVEGEGQGAYEQYF
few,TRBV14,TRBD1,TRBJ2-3,TGTGCCAGCAGCCCCTTAACAGGGGGATTAATAGATACGCAGTATTTT,CASSPLTGGLIDTQYF
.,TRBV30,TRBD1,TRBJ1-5,TGTGCCTGGAAACAGGGGGGTTATAGCAATCAGCCCCAGCATTTT,CAWKQGGYSNQPQHF
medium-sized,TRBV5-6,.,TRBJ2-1,TGTGCCAGCAGCTTGGTTCAGGGCTCCTACAATGAGCAGTTCTTC,CASSLVQGSYNEQFF
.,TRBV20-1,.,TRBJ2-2,TGCAGTGCCCCTAAGTATAGTTTGACGGGAAAAGGCGGGGAGCTGTTTTTT,CSAPKYSLTGKGGELFF
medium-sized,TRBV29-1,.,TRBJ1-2,TGCAGCGTTGACAAACCCGAATATGGCTACACCTTC,CSVDKPEYGYTF
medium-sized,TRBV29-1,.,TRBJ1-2,TGCAGCGTTTCGACAAACTATGGCTACACCTTC,CSVSTNYGYTF
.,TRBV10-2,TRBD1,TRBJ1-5,TGCGCCAGCAGGACCGGGACAGGGGGGAATCAGCCCCAGCATTTT,CASRTGTGGNQPQHF
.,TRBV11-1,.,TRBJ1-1,TGTGCCAGCAGCTCCATTCTCATGAACACTGAAGCTTTCTTT,CASSSILMNTEAFF
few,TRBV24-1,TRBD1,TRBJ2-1,TGTGCCACCAGTGGGGCCCGGGACAGAGAAGGAAATGAGCAGTTCTTC,CATSGARDREGNEQFF
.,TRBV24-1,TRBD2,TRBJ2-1,TGTGCCACCAGTGATGCCGGGGGGAACAATGAGCAGTTCTTC,CATSDAGGNNEQFF
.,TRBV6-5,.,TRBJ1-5,TGTGCCAGCAGTGCTCGCAGGAATAATCAGCCCCAGCATTTT,CASSARRNNQPQHF
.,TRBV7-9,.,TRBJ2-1,TGTGCCAGCAGCTTACACCCTAGCGCGGGCAATGAGCAGTTCTTC,CASSLHPSAGNEQFF